This T cell receptor beta chain was observed in a study of shared clonotypes between healthy human individuals. Study information: Donors had three CD4 naive, three CD4 memory, two CD8 naive and one CD8 memory plate apiece.

Some clones are missing from TCRdb's copy, which holds only in-frame ones; the method was immunoSEQ multiplex PCR. The table has over a million clones, approximately 80% seen once. The receptor comes from a man between 18 and 29 years old in good health. Some clones in this sample may be carry-over from other donors' samples. The source material was memory CD4+ T cells from PBMCs. Regarding subset: CD45RA-negative fraction.

Here the CDR3 DNA reads TGTGCCAGCAGCCTGGACTCTGAAGCTTTCTTT. This translates into CASSLDSEAFF. The V call is TRBV5-6, the J call TRBJ1-1, with D hard to call. The CDR3 loop spans 11 amino acids. The germline V gene has CDR1 SGHDT and CDR2 YYEEEE. V was clipped by 4 bases and J by 6 bases, with 7 bases between them.